This record looks at one T cell receptor (beta chain) sequence and its context. PCR employed 60 Vbeta and 13 Jbeta primers. Measured with immunoSEQ multiplex PCR; TCRdb has only the in-frame clones, and not every one. Here the sample spans 140,000 or so clones, more than 70% being singletons. Germline CDR1 SGHRS, CDR2 YFSETQ. Trimming removed 7 bases at V and 5 bases at J, with 18 bases between. The CDR3 spans 14 residues. This sample is drawn from a study of cytomegalovirus exposure and HLA in healthy donors. The rearrangement links TRBV5-1 to TRBJ2-5; maybe TRBD1 (6 bases). Sequences were obtained from PBMCs. This sequence originates from a woman in her 40s in good health and CMV-seronegative. This CDR3 reads CASGAPGARETQYF. The CDR3 DNA is TGCGCCAGCGGCGCCCCAGGGGCCCGCGAGACCCAGTACTTC. The whole variable domain, remainder taken from reference TRBV5-1 and TRBJ2-5, is KAGVTQTPRYLIKTRGQQVTLSCSPISGHRSVSWYQQTPGQGLQFLFEYFSETQRNKGNFPGRFSGRQFSNSRSEMNVSTLELGDSALYLCASGAPGARETQYFGPGTRLLVL.